The 12 T cell receptor beta chains in this list originate from one sample, sequenced in a study of control samples from healthy donors and cancer patients. Here immunoSEQ multiplex PCR was the method, and the copy in TCRdb shows in-frame clones only, minus some. The table includes 110,000 or so clones, 70% to 90% detected once. Sequencing input: blood. All receptors derive from a man between 45 and 60 years old in good health.

This rearrangement joins TRBV28 to TRBJ2-1; TRBD2 matches 7 bases. The ends lost 2 bases at V and 11 bases at J; junction bases unmatched: 12. Per germline, CDR1 MDHEN and CDR2 SYDVKM. The CDR3 is 15 amino acids. The CDR3 spells CASSLGAGVPEQQFF. Here the CDR3 DNA reads TGTGCCAGCAGTTTAGGGGCGGGGGTGCCGGAACAGCAGTTCTTC.

In its sample, this clone was seen once. The DNA of the CDR3 is TGTGCCAGCAGCCCCGGGACAGGGATAGGTGAGCAGTTCTTC. This codes for CASSPGTGIGEQFF. The rearrangement links TRBV5-6 to TRBJ2-1; TRBD1 aligns across 9 bases. The V segment lost 4 bases and the J segment 9 bases; nucleotides outside the gene matches: 8. Germline CDR1 is SGHDT and CDR2 is YYEEEE. CDR3 length: 14 residues.

CDR3 amino acids: CAWSDSGTAYNEQFF. CDR3 bases: TGTGCCTGGAGCGACTCCGGGACGGCTTACAATGAGCAGTTCTTC. The chain has TRBV30 and TRBJ2-1; D possibly uses TRBD1 or TRBD2 (5 bases each). Germline-derived CDR1 and CDR2 are GTSNPN and SVGIG (reference sequence). This CDR3 is 15 amino acids long. Deletions cut 3 bases from V and 4 bases from J, with 16 bases between.

This clone was found once. The rearrangement joins TRBV6-5 to TRBJ2-7; 8 positions match TRBD1. Germline V gene data show CDR1 as MNHEY and CDR2 as SVGAGI. V was clipped by 1 base and J by 4 bases; unmatched bases: 9. This CDR3 is 16 amino acids long. The CDR3 here is CASSYLDRAPPYEQYF. The CDR3 DNA is TGTGCCAGCAGTTACTTGGACAGGGCCCCTCCATACGAGCAGTACTTC.

The V gene is TRBV5-1, the J gene TRBJ1-4, with D hard to call. The CDR3 extends over 16 amino acids. Trimming took 4 bases from V and 0 from J, leaving 13 bases between them. Germline V gene lookup returns CDR1 SGHRS and CDR2 YFSETQ. CDR3 protein: CASSLDGRSTNEKLFF. Here the CDR3 DNA reads TGCGCCAGCAGCCTCGACGGCCGCTCAACTAATGAAAAACTGTTTTTT. Filled out from reference TRBV5-1 and TRBJ1-4, the complete variable domain reads KAGVTQTPRYLIKTRGQQVTLSCSPISGHRSVSWYQQTPGQGLQFLFEYFSETQRNKGNFPGRFSGRQFSNSRSEMNVSTLELGDSALYLCASSLDGRSTNEKLFFGSGTQLSVL.

The chain uses TRBV6-2 or TRBV6-3 and TRBJ1-1; D is unresolved. Germline V lookup: CDR1 MNHEY, CDR2 SVGEGT. This CDR3 is built from 13 residues. Trimming removed 0 bases from V and 6 bases from J, with 8 bases in between. The CDR3 DNA reads as TGTGCCAGCAGTTACTCGATCCAGGCTGAAGCTTTCTTT. Amino acid sequence: CASSYSIQAEAFF.

The chain combines TRBV7-2 with TRBJ1-1; D call uncertain. The germline V gene has CDR1 SGHTA and CDR2 FQGNSA. This CDR3 comprises 13 residues. The V end lost 3 bases, the J end lost 5 bases, and 10 bases lay between the germline ends. CDR3 DNA: TGTGCCAGCAGCTTCGCGACGGAAACTGAAGCTTTCTTT. Its translation is CASSFATETEAFF.

The CDR3 is CASSLSGGTYEQYF. The CDR3 DNA reads as TGTGCCAGCAGCCTTAGCGGGGGGACCTACGAGCAGTACTTC. The chain couples TRBV7-2 to TRBJ2-7, with 10 bases identical to TRBD2. Germline V gene sequence: CDR1 SGHTA, CDR2 FQGNSA. The CDR3 has 14 residues. V lost 5 bases, J lost 2 bases, and 3 bases stayed unmatched. Complete variable domain (other parts from reference TRBV7-2 and TRBJ2-7): GAGVSQSPSNKVTEKGKDVELRCDPISGHTALYWYRQSLGQGLEFLIYFQGNSAPDKSGLPSDRFSAERTGGSVSTLTIQRTQQEDSAVYLCASSLSGGTYEQYFGPGTRLTVT.

The chain links TRBV4-3 to TRBJ1-6, with a weak D call TRBD1 (5 bases). Germline V gene sequence: CDR1 LGHNA, CDR2 YSLEER. The CDR3 sequence is 16 residues long. Deletions cut 0 bases from V and 8 bases from J, with 14 bases between. The chain's CDR3 is CASSQDYGGTYSPLHF. The DNA of the CDR3 is TGCGCCAGCAGCCAAGACTACGGAGGGACGTATTCACCCCTCCACTTT.

The rearrangement links TRBV12-3 or TRBV12-4 to TRBJ1-2, with no clear D. The CDR3 has 12 amino acids. V lost 6 bases and J lost 0, with 5 bases in between. CDR3 coding DNA: TGTGCCAGCAGGTATTCTAACTATGGCTACACCTTC. Its protein product is CASRYSNYGYTF.

The chain employs TRBV7-2 and TRBJ1-1; no clear D. This CDR3 contains 13 residues. The ends were cut back, 5 bases at V and 4 bases at J, with 11 bases in the middle. Germline CDR1 and CDR2: SGHTA and FQGNSA. As DNA, the CDR3 is TGTGCCAGCAGCGAGGGTGTCGGCACTGAAGCTTTCTTT. Its protein is CASSEGVGTEAFF. Combining the CDR3 with reference TRBV7-2 and TRBJ1-1 gives the whole variable domain GAGVSQSPSNKVTEKGKDVELRCDPISGHTALYWYRQSLGQGLEFLIYFQGNSAPDKSGLPSDRFSAERTGGSVSTLTIQRTQQEDSAVYLCASSEGVGTEAFFGQGTRLTVV.

The chain combines TRBV3-1 (or the pseudogene TRBV3-2) with TRBJ2-3, with 10 bases identical to TRBD2. The junction had 8 bases not matched to a gene; V was cut back by 0 bases and J by 5 bases. Germline V gene lookup returns CDR1 LGHDT and CDR2 YNNKEL (reference sequence). The CDR3 has 17 amino acids. CDR3 nucleotides: TGTGCCAGCAGCCAAGATTTGAGCGGGGGGGCATTAGATACGCAGTATTTT. Translated: CASSQDLSGGALDTQYF.